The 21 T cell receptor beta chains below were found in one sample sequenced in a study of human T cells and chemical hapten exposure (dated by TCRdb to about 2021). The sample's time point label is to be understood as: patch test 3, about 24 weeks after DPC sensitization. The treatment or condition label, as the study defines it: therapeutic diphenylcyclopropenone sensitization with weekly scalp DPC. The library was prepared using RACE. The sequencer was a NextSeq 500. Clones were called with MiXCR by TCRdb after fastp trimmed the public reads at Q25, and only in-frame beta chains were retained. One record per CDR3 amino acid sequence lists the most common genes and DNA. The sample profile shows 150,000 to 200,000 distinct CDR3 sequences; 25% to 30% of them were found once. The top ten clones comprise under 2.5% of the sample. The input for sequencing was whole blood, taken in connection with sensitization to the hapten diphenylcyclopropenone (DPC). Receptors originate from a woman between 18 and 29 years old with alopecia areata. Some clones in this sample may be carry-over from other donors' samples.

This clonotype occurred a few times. Here the CDR3 DNA reads TGCGCCAGCAGCCAAGCATGGGGGTTAATGAACACTGAAGCTTTCTTT. The encoded protein is CASSQAWGLMNTEAFF. The chain combines TRBV4-1 with TRBJ1-1; perhaps TRBD1 as D (5 bases). The ends were cut back, 1 base at V and 0 bases at J, with 12 bases in the middle. The CDR3 is made up of 16 amino acids. Germline V lookup: CDR1 MGHRA, CDR2 YSYEKL.

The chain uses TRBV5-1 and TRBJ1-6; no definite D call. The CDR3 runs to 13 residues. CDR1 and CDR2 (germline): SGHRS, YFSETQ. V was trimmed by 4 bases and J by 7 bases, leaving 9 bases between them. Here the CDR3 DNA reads TGCGCCAGCAGCAGGGAAGCGAATTCACCCCTCCACTTT. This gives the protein CASSREANSPLHF.

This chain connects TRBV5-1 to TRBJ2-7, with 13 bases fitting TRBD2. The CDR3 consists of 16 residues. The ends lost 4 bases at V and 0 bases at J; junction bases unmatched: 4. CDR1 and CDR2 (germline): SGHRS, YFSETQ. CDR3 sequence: CASSATSGGPSYEQYF. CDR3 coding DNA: TGCGCCAGCAGCGCGACTAGCGGGGGGCCCTCCTACGAGCAGTACTTC.

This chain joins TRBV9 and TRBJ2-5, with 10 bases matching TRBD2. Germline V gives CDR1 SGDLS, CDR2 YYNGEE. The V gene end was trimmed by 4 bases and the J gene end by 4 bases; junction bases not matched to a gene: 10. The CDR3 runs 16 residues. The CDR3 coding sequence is TGTGCCAGCAGCCGTGACAATCTAGCGGGAGTAGAGACCCAGTACTTC. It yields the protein CASSRDNLAGVETQYF.

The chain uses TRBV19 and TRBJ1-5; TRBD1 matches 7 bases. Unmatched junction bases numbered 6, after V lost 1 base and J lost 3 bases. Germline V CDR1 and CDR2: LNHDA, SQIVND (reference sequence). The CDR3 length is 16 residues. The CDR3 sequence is CASSIGPDRDNQPQHF. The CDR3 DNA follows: TGTGCCAGTAGTATAGGCCCCGACAGGGACAATCAGCCCCAGCATTTT.

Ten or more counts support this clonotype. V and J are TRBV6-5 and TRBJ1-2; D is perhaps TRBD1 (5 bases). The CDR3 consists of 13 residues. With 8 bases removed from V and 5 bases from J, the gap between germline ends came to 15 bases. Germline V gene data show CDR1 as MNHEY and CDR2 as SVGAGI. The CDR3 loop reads CASGVPGTYGYTF. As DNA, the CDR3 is TGTGCCAGCGGGGTGCCAGGGACTTATGGCTACACCTTC.

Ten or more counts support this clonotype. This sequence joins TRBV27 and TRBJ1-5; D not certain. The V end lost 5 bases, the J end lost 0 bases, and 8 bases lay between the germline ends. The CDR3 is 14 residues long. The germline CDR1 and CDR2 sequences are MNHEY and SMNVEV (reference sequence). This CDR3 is CASSPNPSNQPQHF. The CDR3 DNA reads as TGTGCCAGCAGTCCTAACCCTAGCAATCAGCCCCAGCATTTT.

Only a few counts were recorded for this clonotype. The CDR3 sequence: CASSQEARGGEKLFF. The CDR3 DNA is TGCGCCAGCAGCCAAGAGGCTCGTGGAGGAGAAAAACTGTTTTTT. The V and J genes are TRBV4-3 and TRBJ1-4, with D unresolved. The CDR3 spans 15 residues. Between the trimmed V and J ends, which lost 0 bases and 8 bases, there was a span of 13 bases. Germline values: CDR1 LGHNA, CDR2 YSLEER.

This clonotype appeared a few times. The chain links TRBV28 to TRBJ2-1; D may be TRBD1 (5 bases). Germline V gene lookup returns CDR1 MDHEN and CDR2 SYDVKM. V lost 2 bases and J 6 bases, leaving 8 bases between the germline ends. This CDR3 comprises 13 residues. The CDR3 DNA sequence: TGTGCCAGCAGTTTAGCAGGGTCCAATGAGCAGTTCTTC. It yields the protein CASSLAGSNEQFF.

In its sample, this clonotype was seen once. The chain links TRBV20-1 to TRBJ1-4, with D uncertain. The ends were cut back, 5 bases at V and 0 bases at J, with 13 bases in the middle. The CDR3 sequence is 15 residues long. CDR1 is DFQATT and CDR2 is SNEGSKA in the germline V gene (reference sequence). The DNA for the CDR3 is TGCAGTGCTCCACAGCGGGGTTCAACTAATGAAAAACTGTTTTTT. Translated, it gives CSAPQRGSTNEKLFF.

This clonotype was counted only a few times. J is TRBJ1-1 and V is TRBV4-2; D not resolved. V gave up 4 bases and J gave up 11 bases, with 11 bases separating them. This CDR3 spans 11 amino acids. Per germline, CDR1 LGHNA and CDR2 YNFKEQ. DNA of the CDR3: TGTGCCAGCAGCCGAGACATGGAGGCTTTCTTT. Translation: CASSRDMEAFF.

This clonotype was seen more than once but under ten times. The CDR3 region has the DNA TGTGCCACCAGAGCTCGACAGGTGGAGACCCAGTACTTC. Its translation is CATRARQVETQYF. The chain is built from TRBV15 and TRBJ2-5, with a tentative D call TRBD1 (6 bases). V was cut by 6 bases and J by 5 bases, with 13 bases left in between. The CDR3 sequence is 13 residues long. CDR1 and CDR2 (germline): LNHNV, YYDKDF (reference sequence).

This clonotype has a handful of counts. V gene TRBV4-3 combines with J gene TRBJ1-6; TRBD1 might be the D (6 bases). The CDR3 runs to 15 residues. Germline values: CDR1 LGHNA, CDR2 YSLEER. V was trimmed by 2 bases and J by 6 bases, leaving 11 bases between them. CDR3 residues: CASSQQGKRNSPLHF. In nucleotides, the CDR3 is TGCGCCAGCAGCCAACAGGGGAAGCGTAATTCACCCCTCCACTTT.

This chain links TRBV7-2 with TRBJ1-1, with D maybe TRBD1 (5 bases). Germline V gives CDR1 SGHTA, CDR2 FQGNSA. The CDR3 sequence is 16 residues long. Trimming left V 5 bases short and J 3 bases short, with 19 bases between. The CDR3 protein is CASSPRGRQRHTEAFF. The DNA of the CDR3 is TGTGCCAGCAGCCCTAGGGGTAGGCAGAGACACACTGAAGCTTTCTTT.

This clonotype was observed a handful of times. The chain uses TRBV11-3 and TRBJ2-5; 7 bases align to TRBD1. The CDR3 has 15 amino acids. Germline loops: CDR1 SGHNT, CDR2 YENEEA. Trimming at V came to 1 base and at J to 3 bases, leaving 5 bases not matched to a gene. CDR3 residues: CASSLGRQGKETQYF. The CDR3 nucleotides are TGTGCCAGCAGCTTAGGGAGACAGGGAAAAGAGACCCAGTACTTC.

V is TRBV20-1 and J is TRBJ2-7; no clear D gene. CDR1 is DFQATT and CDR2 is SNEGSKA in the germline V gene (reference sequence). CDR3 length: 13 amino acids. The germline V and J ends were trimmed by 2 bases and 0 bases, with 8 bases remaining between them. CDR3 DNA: TGCAGTGCTAGAAAGTCAAGCTCCTACGAGCAGTACTTC. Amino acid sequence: CSARKSSSYEQYF.

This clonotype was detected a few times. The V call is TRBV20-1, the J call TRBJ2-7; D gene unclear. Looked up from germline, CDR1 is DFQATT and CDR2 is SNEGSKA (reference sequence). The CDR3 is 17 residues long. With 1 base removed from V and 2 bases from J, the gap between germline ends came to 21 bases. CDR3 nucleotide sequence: TGCAGTGCTAGAGCCCTTTTTGGGCAAAATTTGACCTACGAGCAGTACTTC. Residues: CSARALFGQNLTYEQYF.

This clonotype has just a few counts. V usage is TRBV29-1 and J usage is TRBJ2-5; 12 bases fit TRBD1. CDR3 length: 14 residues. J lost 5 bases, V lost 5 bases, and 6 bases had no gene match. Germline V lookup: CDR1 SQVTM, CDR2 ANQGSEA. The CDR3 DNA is TGCAGCGTTTGGGGACAGGGGGCGCGGGAGACCCAGTACTTC. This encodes CSVWGQGARETQYF.

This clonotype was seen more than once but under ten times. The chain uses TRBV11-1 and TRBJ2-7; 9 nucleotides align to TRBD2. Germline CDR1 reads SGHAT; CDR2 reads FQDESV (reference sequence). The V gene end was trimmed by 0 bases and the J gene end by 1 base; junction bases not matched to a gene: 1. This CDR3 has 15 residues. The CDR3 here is CASSLATSGSYEQYF. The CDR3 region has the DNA TGTGCCAGCAGCTTAGCAACTAGCGGGTCCTACGAGCAGTACTTC.

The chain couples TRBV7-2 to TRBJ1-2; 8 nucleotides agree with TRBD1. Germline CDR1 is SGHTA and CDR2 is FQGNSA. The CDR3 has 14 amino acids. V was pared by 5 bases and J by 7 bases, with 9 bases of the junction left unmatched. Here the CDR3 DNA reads TGTGCCAGCAGCCCCCCAGGGGGCGCGCGTGGCTACACCTTC. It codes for CASSPPGGARGYTF. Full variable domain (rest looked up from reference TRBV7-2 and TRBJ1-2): GAGVSQSPSNKVTEKGKDVELRCDPISGHTALYWYRQSLGQGLEFLIYFQGNSAPDKSGLPSDRFSAERTGGSVSTLTIQRTQQEDSAVYLCASSPPGGARGYTFGSGTRLTVV.

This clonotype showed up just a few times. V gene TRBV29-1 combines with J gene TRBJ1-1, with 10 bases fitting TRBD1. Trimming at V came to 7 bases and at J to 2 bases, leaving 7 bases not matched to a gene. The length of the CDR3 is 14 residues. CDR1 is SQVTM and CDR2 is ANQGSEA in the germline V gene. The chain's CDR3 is CSDIGQGGNTEAFF. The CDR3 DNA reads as TGCAGCGACATAGGACAGGGGGGAAACACTGAAGCTTTCTTT.